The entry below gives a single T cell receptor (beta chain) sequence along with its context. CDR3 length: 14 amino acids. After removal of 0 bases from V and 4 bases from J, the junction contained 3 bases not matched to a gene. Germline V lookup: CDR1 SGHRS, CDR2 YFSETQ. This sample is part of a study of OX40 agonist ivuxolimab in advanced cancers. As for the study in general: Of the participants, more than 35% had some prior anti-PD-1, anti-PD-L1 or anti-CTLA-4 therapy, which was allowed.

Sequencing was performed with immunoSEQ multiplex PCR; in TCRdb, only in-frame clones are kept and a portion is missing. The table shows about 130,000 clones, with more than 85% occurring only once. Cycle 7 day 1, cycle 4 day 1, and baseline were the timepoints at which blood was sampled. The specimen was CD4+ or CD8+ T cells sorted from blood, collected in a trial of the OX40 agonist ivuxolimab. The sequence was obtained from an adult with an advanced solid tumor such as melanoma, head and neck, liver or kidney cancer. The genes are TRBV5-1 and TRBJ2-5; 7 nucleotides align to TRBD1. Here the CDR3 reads CASSLGGGRETQYF. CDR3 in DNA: TGCGCCAGCAGCTTGGGAGGGGGCCGAGAGACCCAGTACTTC.